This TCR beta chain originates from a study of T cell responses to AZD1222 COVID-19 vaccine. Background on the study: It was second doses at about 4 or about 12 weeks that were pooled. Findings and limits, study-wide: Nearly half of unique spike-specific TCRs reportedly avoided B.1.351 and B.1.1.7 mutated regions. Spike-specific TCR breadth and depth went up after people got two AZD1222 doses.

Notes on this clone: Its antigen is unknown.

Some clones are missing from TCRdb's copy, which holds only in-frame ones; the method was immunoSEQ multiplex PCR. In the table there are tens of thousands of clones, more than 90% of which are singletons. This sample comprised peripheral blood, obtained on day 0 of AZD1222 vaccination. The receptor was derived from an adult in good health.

CDR3 nucleotide sequence: TGTGCTAGTGGTCTCGGGACTGCTGGAAACACCATATATTTT. Its protein is CASGLGTAGNTIYF. This chain connects TRBV12-5 to TRBJ1-3; TRBD1 might be the D (5 bases). CDR3 length: 14 amino acids. V was pared by 5 bases and J by 2 bases, with 10 bases between. In germline, CDR1 is LGHNT, CDR2 FRNRAP.